There are a few counts of the clone carrying this TCR beta chain. The data derive from a study of blood T cell repertoires in COVID-19. Across the study: Sites in the United States, Italy and Spain provided acute and convalescent COVID-19 samples.

Sequenced by immunoSEQ multiplex PCR; TCRdb stores in-frame clones only, minus some. The sample lists some 140,000 clones, roughly 84% occurring once. This clonotype was sampled from a man aged 55 to 69 with acute or convalescent COVID-19. Sequenced: peripheral blood.

As DNA, the CDR3 is TGCGCCAGCAGCCAAGAAGGGACAGGCATCTCCTACGAGCAGTACTTC. Translated: CASSQEGTGISYEQYF. The rearrangement links TRBV4-1 to TRBJ2-7; 8 bases agree with TRBD1. The CDR3 covers 16 residues. Germline V CDR1 and CDR2: MGHRA, YSYEKL. After removal of 0 bases from V and 0 bases from J, the junction contained 4 bases not matched to a gene.